This TCR beta chain was sequenced during a study of blood T cell repertoires in COVID-19. Study-level background: The analysed material was cDNA or gDNA that came from T cells, B-cell-depleted T cells, or PBMCs.

The germline V and J ends were trimmed by 0 bases and 6 bases, with 13 bases remaining between them. The CDR3 spans 15 residues. Germline CDR1 is SGHRS and CDR2 is YFSETQ. Per the authors' pipeline: From reference gene primer amplification, estimates of nucleated cell counts were derived. The method was immunoSEQ multiplex PCR; TCRdb's version includes in-frame clones alone and lacks a portion of them. D and trimming come from the DNA, and the V and J calls and clone size come from that table. The table lists approximately 270,000 clones, about 90% of them singletons. The cohort comprised adults aged about 18 to 100 years residing in about two dozen US areas.

This receptor was identified in a human donor in a cohort exposed to, infected with or recovered from COVID-19 (not recorded which). The donor label of this sample is uncertain. The chain employs TRBV5-1 and TRBJ1-3; D unresolved. Sequencing was carried out using PBMCs or T cells enriched from blood (not recorded which). The CDR3 loop reads CASSLGPSGLNTIYF. The CDR3 DNA follows: TGCGCCAGCAGCTTGGGGCCATCGGGGTTAAACACCATATATTTT. The full variable domain, with the rest looked up from reference TRBV5-1 and TRBJ1-3, is KAGVTQTPRYLIKTRGQQVTLSCSPISGHRSVSWYQQTPGQGLQFLFEYFSETQRNKGNFPGRFSGRQFSNSRSEMNVSTLELGDSALYLCASSLGPSGLNTIYFGEGSWLTVV.